This passage covers 32 T cell receptor beta chains from one sample sequenced in a study of CD8+ T cells in alopecia areata. Treatment defined: oral pan-JAK inhibitor, 5-10 mg twice daily. The sequencing template was cDNA reverse transcribed from extracted RNA. Using immunoSEQ multiplex PCR, the repertoire was profiled, and TCRdb retains in-frame clones only, with some absent. The sample includes fewer than 350,000 clones, roughly 50% of them seen just once. Sequences were derived from CD4+ T cells sorted from blood, sampled at week 24, from a patient treated with tofacitinib. Source of these receptors: a human donor with alopecia areata.

This clone was observed a handful of times. The chain joins TRBV2 to TRBJ1-1, with D tentatively TRBD1 (5 bases). This CDR3 contains 13 residues. Germline CDR1 is SNHLY and CDR2 is FYNNEI. Between the trimmed V and J ends, which lost 3 bases and 3 bases, there was a span of 8 bases. The CDR3 reads CASSDDSDTEAFF. The CDR3 bases are TGTGCCAGCAGTGATGACAGCGACACTGAAGCTTTCTTT. Looking up the rest from reference TRBV2 and TRBJ1-1 gives the full variable domain: EPEVTQTPSHQVTQMGQEVILRCVPISNHLYFYWYRQILGQKVEFLVSFYNNEISEKSEIFDDQFSVERPDGSNFTLKIRSTKLEDSAMYFCASSDDSDTEAFFGQGTRLTVV.

This sequence joins TRBV4-3 and TRBJ2-3; no firm D call. CDR1 is LGHNA, CDR2 YSLEER, per germline. This CDR3 is built from 15 residues. V shed 3 bases and J shed 4 bases, with 14 bases lying between them. CDR3 nucleotide sequence: TGCGCCAGCAGCCAGAATATGGACCAAGCAGATACGCAGTATTTT. It translates to CASSQNMDQADTQYF.

V gene TRBV10-3 combines with J gene TRBJ1-5; D possibly corresponds to TRBD1 (6 bases). This CDR3 has 13 amino acids. V dropped 11 bases and J dropped 4 bases, with 15 bases sitting between them. Germline V lookup: CDR1 ENHRY, CDR2 SYGVKD. This CDR3 reads CAARRGLNQPQHF. The DNA for the CDR3 is TGTGCCGCCCGCAGGGGTCTGAATCAGCCCCAGCATTTT.

The chain carries TRBV29-1 and TRBJ1-1, with 8 positions matching TRBD1. The CDR3 spans 15 residues. Germline-derived CDR1 and CDR2 are SQVTM and ANQGSEA. V was clipped by 5 bases and J by 8 bases; unmatched bases: 16. The chain's CDR3 is CSVLTQRPGQVEAFF. CDR3 sequence (DNA): TGCAGCGTTCTAACGCAGCGACCGGGACAGGTGGAAGCTTTCTTT. Supplemented by reference TRBV29-1 and TRBJ1-1, the full variable domain reads SAVISQKPSRDICQRGTSLTIQCQVDSQVTMMFWYRQQPGQSLTLIATANQGSEATYESGFVIDKFPISRPNLTFSTLTVSNMSPEDSSIYLCSVLTQRPGQVEAFFGQGTRLTVV.

V and J are TRBV9 and TRBJ2-3, with TRBD2 matching over 7 bases. There are 15 residues in the CDR3. Germline CDR1 reads SGDLS; CDR2 reads YYNGEE. Germline trimming cut 2 bases from V and 2 bases from J; bases unmatched to any gene: 5. DNA for the CDR3: TGTGCCAGCAGCGTTCGGCTAGCGGCCACAGATACGCAGTATTTT. Its translation: CASSVRLAATDTQYF.

This rearrangement joins TRBV14 to TRBJ1-2, with D uncertain. The V gene lost 1 base and the J gene lost 5 bases, with 8 bases spanning the gap. The CDR3 covers 13 residues. Germline assignment: CDR1 SGHDN and CDR2 FVKESK. CDR3 bases: TGTGCCAGCAGCCAAGTTGGAAAGTATGGCTACACCTTC. Encoded protein: CASSQVGKYGYTF.

This chain connects TRBV28 to TRBJ1-2, with 8 bases fitting TRBD1. V trimming: 5 bases; J trimming: 1 base; junction bases outside the gene matches: 6. CDR3 length: 15 residues. CDR1 and CDR2 from the germline V gene are MDHEN and SYDVKM. CDR3 coding DNA: TGTGCCAGCAGTGATATGGACAGGGTTAACTATGGCTACACCTTC. It encodes CASSDMDRVNYGYTF.

This clone came up many times. The chain combines TRBV28 with TRBJ1-5; tentative D call: TRBD1 (5 bases). This CDR3 spans 15 amino acids. The germline V gene has CDR1 MDHEN and CDR2 SYDVKM. V shed 6 bases and J shed 0 bases, with 12 bases lying between them. The CDR3 loop reads CASRGPGTSNQPQHF. The CDR3 DNA follows: TGTGCCAGCAGGGGACCGGGGACTAGCAATCAGCCCCAGCATTTT. The whole variable domain, filled in from reference TRBV28 and TRBJ1-5, reads DVKVTQSSRYLVKRTGEKVFLECVQDMDHENMFWYRQDPGLGLRLIYFSYDVKMKEKGDIPEGYSVSREKKERFSLILESASTNQTSMYLCASRGPGTSNQPQHFGDGTRLSIL.

The V and J genes are TRBV6-5 and TRBJ2-3; a weak D match, TRBD1 (5 bases). Deletions cut 6 bases from V and 3 bases from J, with 10 bases between. Germline-derived CDR1 and CDR2 are MNHEY and SVGAGI. The CDR3 extends over 13 amino acids. The CDR3 is CASRKPGTDTQYF. The CDR3 DNA follows: TGTGCCAGCAGGAAACCAGGGACAGATACGCAGTATTTT.

The rearrangement uses TRBV5-4 and TRBJ2-2; TRBD2 agrees at 12 bases. The length of the CDR3 is 18 residues. The trim removed 4 bases at V and 0 bases at J, leaving 7 bases unmatched. Germline CDR1 is SGHNT and CDR2 is YYREEE (reference sequence). This CDR3 is CASSPGLAGFANTGELFF. The CDR3 coding sequence is TGTGCCAGCAGCCCCGGACTAGCGGGGTTCGCGAACACCGGGGAGCTGTTTTTT.

V gene TRBV4-3 combines with J gene TRBJ2-3, with TRBD2 matching over 9 bases. CDR3 length equals 16 residues. The junction had 3 bases not matched to a gene; V was cut back by 1 base and J by 1 base. Germline CDR1 is LGHNA and CDR2 is YSLEER. The CDR3 is CASSQVTSGRTDTQYF. The CDR3 nucleotides read TGCGCCAGCAGCCAAGTCACTAGCGGGCGCACAGATACGCAGTATTTT.

The chain joins TRBV30 to TRBJ2-3, with D perhaps matching TRBD2 (5 bases). The CDR3 spans 12 residues. CDR1 is GTSNPN, CDR2 SVGIG, per germline (reference sequence). Trimming removed 5 bases from V and 3 bases from J, with 9 bases in between. CDR3 nucleotide sequence: TGTGCCTGGGGGAGTCGGACAGATACGCAGTATTTT. Amino acids: CAWGSRTDTQYF.

This clone was picked up a small number of times. Written as DNA, the CDR3 is TGCGCCAGCAGCCAGATGGCAGGGAGGGCCGGGGAGCTGTTTTTT. Encoded protein: CASSQMAGRAGELFF. V usage is TRBV4-1 and J usage is TRBJ2-2; 7 bases agree with TRBD2. The CDR3 spans 15 residues. J gave up 6 bases and V 3 bases, and 7 bases lay outside the gene matches. Germline lookup yields CDR1 MGHRA and CDR2 YSYEKL.

This clone was picked up a small number of times. The gene calls are TRBV29-1 and TRBJ2-2; 12 positions match TRBD2. The CDR3 is 16 amino acids. J lost 1 base, V lost 4 bases, and 4 bases had no gene match. In germline, CDR1 is SQVTM, CDR2 ANQGSEA. The CDR3 nucleotides read TGCAGCGTTGGAGGACTAGCGGGGTTGAACACCGGGGAGCTGTTTTTT. It yields the protein CSVGGLAGLNTGELFF.

J is TRBJ2-5 and V is TRBV4-1; D gene unclear. CDR1 and CDR2 (germline): MGHRA, YSYEKL. The CDR3 is 13 residues long. The ends were cut back, 4 bases at V and 4 bases at J, with 10 bases in the middle. DNA of the CDR3: TGCGCCAGCAGCCCCGTAGACCGAGAGACCCAGTACTTC. Translated, it gives CASSPVDRETQYF.

The chain couples TRBV5-6 to TRBJ1-1; 8 bases are shared with TRBD1. The J segment lost 3 bases and the V segment lost 0 bases, leaving 10 bases of the junction unmatched. CDR1 is SGHDT and CDR2 is YYEEEE in the germline V gene. The length of the CDR3 is 17 residues. DNA of the CDR3: TGTGCCAGCAGCTTGGATTTGGGACAGGCGCCCTACACTGAAGCTTTCTTT. Translated: CASSLDLGQAPYTEAFF.

The chain recombines TRBV6-5 with TRBJ1-6; 8 bases match TRBD1. After removal of 0 bases from V and 10 bases from J, the junction contained 8 bases not matched to a gene. The CDR3 is 16 amino acids. In germline, CDR1 is MNHEY, CDR2 SVGAGI. CDR3 nucleotide sequence: TGTGCCAGCAGTTACTCGGAACAGGGGGAAGTATCACCCCTCCACTTT. Its translation: CASSYSEQGEVSPLHF.

CDR3 bases: TGCAGCGTTGGTCAGGGTTCCCACGAGCAGTACTTC. It encodes CSVGQGSHEQYF. The chain has TRBV29-1 and TRBJ2-7, with TRBD1 as a possible D gene (5 bases). The CDR3 covers 12 residues. From germline, CDR1 is SQVTM and CDR2 ANQGSEA. Trimming left V 4 bases short and J 5 bases short, with 12 bases between.

This clone was detected only once. The chain couples TRBV9 to TRBJ2-2; TRBD2 might be the D (5 bases). The CDR3 runs to 15 residues. Trimming took off 4 bases at V and 5 bases at J, with 15 bases between the two ends. CDR1 SGDLS and CDR2 YYNGEE come from the germline V gene. The DNA of the CDR3 is TGTGCCAGCAGCCCCGAAGGGAGACGGACCGGGGAGCTGTTTTTT. Protein sequence: CASSPEGRRTGELFF.

The V call is TRBV29-1, the J call TRBJ2-7, with D perhaps given as TRBD1 or TRBD2 (6 bases each). The CDR3 is made up of 13 amino acids. The V gene's germline CDR1 is SQVTM and CDR2 ANQGSEA. Trimming took 7 bases from V and 5 from J, leaving 18 bases between them. CDR3 sequence reads: CSAQDGGFHEQYF. In nucleotides, the CDR3 is TGCAGCGCCCAGGACGGGGGCTTCCACGAGCAGTACTTC.

The chain joins TRBV4-1 to TRBJ2-2; the match to TRBD2 covers 8 bases. V shed 2 bases, J shed 4 bases, and the junction held 6 bases outside the gene matches. This CDR3 comprises 16 residues. In germline, CDR1 is MGHRA, CDR2 YSYEKL. This CDR3 is CASSQPTGGSTGELFF. In DNA form, the CDR3 reads TGCGCCAGCAGCCAACCCACGGGAGGGTCCACCGGGGAGCTGTTTTTT.

V is TRBV5-6 and J is TRBJ1-6, with D hard to call. This CDR3 region has 12 residues. Trimming shortened V by 7 bases and J by 14 bases, and 16 bases separated the two germline ends. The germline V gene encodes CDR1 SGHDT and CDR2 YYEEEE. CDR3 nucleotide sequence: TGTGCCAGCGGGTCGAGGAGCTCGGCCCTCCACTTT. Translated, it gives CASGSRSSALHF. Supplemented by reference TRBV5-6 and TRBJ1-6, the full variable domain reads DAGVTQSPTHLIKTRGQQVTLRCSPKSGHDTVSWYQQALGQGPQFIFQYYEEEERQRGNFPDRFSGHQFPNYSSELNVNALLLGDSALYLCASGSRSSALHFGNGTRLTVT.

This clone was picked up one time. The chain carries TRBV29-1 and TRBJ1-2, with unresolved D. The CDR3 consists of 15 residues. The ends were cut back, 6 bases at V and 4 bases at J, with 21 bases in the middle. CDR1 and CDR2 (germline): SQVTM, ANQGSEA. CDR3 coding DNA: TGCAGCGTACCCCATACCCGGGTAGGATCCTATGGCTACACCTTC. This translates into CSVPHTRVGSYGYTF.

The chain recombines TRBV7-9 with TRBJ1-2; the match to TRBD1 covers 7 bases. Unmatched junction bases numbered 8, after V lost 5 bases and J lost 5 bases. The germline V gene has CDR1 SEHNR and CDR2 FQNEAQ (reference sequence). The CDR3 sequence is 14 residues long. CDR3 DNA sequence: TGTGCCAGCAGCGGGGGACAGCAGTTTTATGGCTACACCTTC. This translates into CASSGGQQFYGYTF. Full variable domain (missing parts from reference TRBV7-9 and TRBJ1-2): DTGVSQNPRHKITKRGQNVTFRCDPISEHNRLYWYRQTLGQGPEFLTYFQNEAQLEKSRLLSDRFSAERPKGSFSTLEIQRTEQGDSAMYLCASSGGQQFYGYTFGSGTRLTVV.

Of note for this clone: Compared with germline, one end of the junction differs, possibly owing to a read error. The chain is built from TRBV30 and TRBJ1-2; the match to TRBD1 covers 9 bases. The CDR3 length is 11 residues. Germline V gives CDR1 GTSNPN, CDR2 SVGIG (reference sequence). In DNA form, the CDR3 reads TGTGCCTGGAGTGTGACAGGGGGGTTGTGCTTC. Residues: CAWSVTGGLCF.

The chain couples TRBV28 to TRBJ2-3, with 8 nucleotides matching TRBD1. Germline values: CDR1 MDHEN, CDR2 SYDVKM. This CDR3 spans 14 amino acids. J gave up 7 bases and V 2 bases, and 5 bases lay outside the gene matches. The CDR3 is CASSLKDRAHTQYF. The CDR3 nucleotides read TGTGCCAGCAGTTTAAAGGACAGGGCCCATACGCAGTATTTT.

The chain couples TRBV30 to TRBJ1-2; 8 nucleotides match TRBD1. Unmatched junction bases numbered 3, after V lost 2 bases and J lost 7 bases. Germline V gene sequence: CDR1 GTSNPN, CDR2 SVGIG (reference sequence). The CDR3 has 12 amino acids. The CDR3 DNA reads as TGTGCCTGGAGTTTTACAGGGGGTGGCTACACCTTC. It yields the protein CAWSFTGGGYTF. Full variable domain (remainder filled in from reference TRBV30 and TRBJ1-2): SQTIHQWPATLVQPVGSPLSLECTVEGTSNPNLYWYRQAAGRGLQLLFYSVGIGQISSEVPQNLSASRPQDRQFILSSKKLLLSDSGFYLCAWSFTGGGYTFGSGTRLTVV.

This chain connects TRBV6-6 to TRBJ1-4; TRBD1 might be the D (5 bases). The CDR3 totals 13 residues. Between the trimmed V and J ends, which lost 8 bases and 4 bases, there was a span of 11 bases. Germline loops: CDR1 MNHNY, CDR2 SVGAGI (reference sequence). CDR3 coding DNA: TGTGCCAGCGGGGGGAGCGGTAATGAAAAACTGTTTTTT. Translation: CASGGSGNEKLFF.

This rearrangement joins TRBV25-1 to TRBJ1-1, with no clear D. Germline V lookup: CDR1 MGHDK, CDR2 SYGVNS. Trimming shortened V by 3 bases and J by 0 bases, and 8 bases separated the two germline ends. This CDR3 is 14 amino acids long. In DNA, the CDR3 is TGTGCCAGCAGTGACGGGGTGCTGAACACTGAAGCTTTCTTT. Translating it yields CASSDGVLNTEAFF.

This clone has more than one count but fewer than ten. An end of the junction does not agree with germline; a read error may underlie this. The chain links TRBV5-1 to TRBJ2-7, with TRBD2 matching over 9 bases. The CDR3 consists of 14 residues. The germline V gene has CDR1 SGHRS and CDR2 YFSETQ. The CDR3 DNA is TGCGCCAGCAGCTTGGCCAGCGGGGGGCCTTATAAGAACTTC. Its protein product is CASSLASGGPYKNF.

The J gene is TRBJ2-5, the V gene TRBV11-2, with a tentative D call TRBD1 (5 bases). The V gene's germline CDR1 is SGHAT and CDR2 FQNNGV. The germline V and J ends were trimmed by 1 base and 8 bases, with 11 bases remaining between them. This CDR3 contains 13 residues. The CDR3 protein is CASSLGGSPTQYF. CDR3 in DNA: TGTGCCAGCAGCTTAGGGGGCTCCCCAACCCAGTACTTC.

This clone has only one observation. The chain has TRBV30 and TRBJ1-5, with TRBD1 as a possible D gene (5 bases). Trimming removed 2 bases at V and 5 bases at J, with 10 bases between. This CDR3 is built from 13 residues. Germline V gene data show CDR1 as GTSNPN and CDR2 as SVGIG (reference sequence). This CDR3 is CAWSWGSDQPQHF. The CDR3 DNA reads as TGTGCCTGGAGTTGGGGGAGCGATCAGCCCCAGCATTTT.